This T cell receptor (beta chain) is from a study of CD4+ T cells in melanoma. Study-wide findings and caveats: Reportedly, melanoma neoantigen-specific CD4+ T cells showed varied differentiation states. A reported correlation linked neoantigen-specific CD4+ T cells to CD8+, macrophage and B cell function.

For this clone: The target antigen is unknown.

J lost 6 bases, V lost 0 bases, and 2 bases had no gene match. This CDR3 contains 14 residues. CDR1 is SNHLY, CDR2 FYNNEI, per germline. Generated by immunoSEQ multiplex PCR, the TCRdb table keeps only in-frame clones and is missing some. The sample records approximately 3,500 clones, around 78% being singletons. Sample: tumor tissue. The chain employs TRBV2 and TRBJ1-2; 9 nucleotides match TRBD1. The source of this sequence is a human donor with melanoma. The CDR3 bases are TGTGCCAGCAGTGAAGCGCGGACAGGGGATGGCTACACCTTC. Translation gives CASSEARTGDGYTF. Drawing the rest from reference TRBV2 and TRBJ1-2, the complete variable domain is EPEVTQTPSHQVTQMGQEVILRCVPISNHLYFYWYRQILGQKVEFLVSFYNNEISEKSEIFDDQFSVERPDGSNFTLKIRSTKLEDSAMYFCASSEARTGDGYTFGSGTRLTVV.